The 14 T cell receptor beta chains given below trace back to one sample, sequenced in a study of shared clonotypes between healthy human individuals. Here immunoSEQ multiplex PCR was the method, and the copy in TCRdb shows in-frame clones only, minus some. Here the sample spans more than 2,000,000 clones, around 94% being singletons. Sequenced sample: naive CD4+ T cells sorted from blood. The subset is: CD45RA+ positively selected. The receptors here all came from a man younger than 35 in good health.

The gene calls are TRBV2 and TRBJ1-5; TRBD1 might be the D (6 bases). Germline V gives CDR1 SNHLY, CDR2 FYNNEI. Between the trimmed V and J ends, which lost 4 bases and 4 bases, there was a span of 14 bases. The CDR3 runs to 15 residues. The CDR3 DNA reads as TGTGCCAGCAGTGGAAACAGGGCTTCGAATCAGCCCCAGCATTTT. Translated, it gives CASSGNRASNQPQHF.

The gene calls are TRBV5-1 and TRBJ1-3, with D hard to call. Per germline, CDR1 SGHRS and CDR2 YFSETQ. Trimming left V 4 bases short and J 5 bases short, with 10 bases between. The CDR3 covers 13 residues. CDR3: CASSEPPRNTIYF. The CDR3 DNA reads TGCGCCAGCAGCGAGCCCCCCCGAAACACCATATATTTT.

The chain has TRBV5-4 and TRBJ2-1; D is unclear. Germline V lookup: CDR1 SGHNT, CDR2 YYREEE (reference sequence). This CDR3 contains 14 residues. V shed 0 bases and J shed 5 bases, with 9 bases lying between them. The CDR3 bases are TGTGCCAGCAGCTTGGGGTGGGTAAACAATGAGCAGTTCTTC. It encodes CASSLGWVNNEQFF.

The CDR3, as DNA: TGTGCCAGCAGCCCCTCGGGACTCCCGACCGCCTACGAGCAGTACTTC. It encodes CASSPSGLPTAYEQYF. The rearrangement uses TRBV7-9 and TRBJ2-7, with D possibly being TRBD2 (6 bases). Trimming left V 5 bases short and J 2 bases short, with 19 bases between. Germline CDR1 SEHNR, CDR2 FQNEAQ (reference sequence). This CDR3 has 16 residues.

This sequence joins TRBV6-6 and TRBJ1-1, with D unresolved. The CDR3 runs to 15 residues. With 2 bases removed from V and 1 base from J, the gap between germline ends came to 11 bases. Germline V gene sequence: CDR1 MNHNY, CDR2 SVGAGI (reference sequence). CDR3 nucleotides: TGTGCCAGCAGTTACCTCACAGCCTCGAACACTGAAGCTTTCTTT. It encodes CASSYLTASNTEAFF.

The CDR3 nucleotides read TGTGCCATCAGTGAGTCGCAGGGGGTAAACTCACCCCTCCACTTT. Protein sequence: CAISESQGVNSPLHF. This chain connects TRBV10-3 to TRBJ1-6; 7 bases are shared with TRBD1. V gave up 0 bases and J gave up 10 bases; unmatched junction bases: 6. CDR3 length: 15 amino acids. Looked up from germline, CDR1 is ENHRY and CDR2 is SYGVKD.

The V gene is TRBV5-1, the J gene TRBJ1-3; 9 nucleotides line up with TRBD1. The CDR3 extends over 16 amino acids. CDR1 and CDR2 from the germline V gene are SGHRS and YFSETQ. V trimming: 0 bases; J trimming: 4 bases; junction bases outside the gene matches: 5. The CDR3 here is CASSLGTGARGNTIYF. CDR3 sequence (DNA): TGCGCCAGCAGCTTGGGGACAGGGGCGCGGGGAAACACCATATATTTT.

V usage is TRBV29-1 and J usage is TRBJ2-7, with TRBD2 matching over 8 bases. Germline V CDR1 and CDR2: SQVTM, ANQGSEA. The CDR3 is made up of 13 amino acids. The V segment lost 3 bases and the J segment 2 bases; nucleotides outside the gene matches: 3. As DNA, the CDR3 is TGCAGCGTTGAGGTAGCGGGACCCTACGAGCAGTACTTC. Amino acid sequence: CSVEVAGPYEQYF.

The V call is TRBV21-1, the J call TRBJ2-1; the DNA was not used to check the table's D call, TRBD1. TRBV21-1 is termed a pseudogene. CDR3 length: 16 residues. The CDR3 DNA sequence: TGTGCCAGCAGCAAATGGACAGGGAGGAAGCTAAATGAGCAGTTCTTC. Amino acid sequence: CASSKWTGRKLNEQFF.

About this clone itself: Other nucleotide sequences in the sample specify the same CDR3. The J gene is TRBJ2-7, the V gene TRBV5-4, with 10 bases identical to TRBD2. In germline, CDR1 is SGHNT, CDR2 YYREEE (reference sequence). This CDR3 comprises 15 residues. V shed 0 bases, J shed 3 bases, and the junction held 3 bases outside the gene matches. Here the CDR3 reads CASSLGTSGNYEQYF. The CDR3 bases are TGTGCCAGCAGCTTGGGAACTAGCGGGAACTACGAGCAGTACTTC.

The CDR3 is CASKKGGQNTEAFF. The DNA for the CDR3 is TGTGCCAGCAAGAAAGGGGGTCAGAACACTGAAGCTTTCTTT. The chain couples TRBV9 to TRBJ1-1, with D perhaps TRBD1 (6 bases). Trimming left V 6 bases short and J 1 base short, with 13 bases between. The germline V gene encodes CDR1 SGDLS and CDR2 YYNGEE. This CDR3 has 14 residues.

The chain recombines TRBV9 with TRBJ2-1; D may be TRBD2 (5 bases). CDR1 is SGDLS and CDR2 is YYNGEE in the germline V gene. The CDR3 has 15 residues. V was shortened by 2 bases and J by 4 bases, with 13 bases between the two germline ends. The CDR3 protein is CASSVASGPYNEQFF. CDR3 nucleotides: TGTGCCAGCAGCGTCGCCAGCGGCCCATACAATGAGCAGTTCTTC.

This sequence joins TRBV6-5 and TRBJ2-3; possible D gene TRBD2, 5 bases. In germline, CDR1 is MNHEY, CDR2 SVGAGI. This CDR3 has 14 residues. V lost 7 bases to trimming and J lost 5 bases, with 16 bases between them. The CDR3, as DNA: TGTGCCAGCAAGGAGAGTGGGAGTATAGATACGCAGTATTTT. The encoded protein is CASKESGSIDTQYF.

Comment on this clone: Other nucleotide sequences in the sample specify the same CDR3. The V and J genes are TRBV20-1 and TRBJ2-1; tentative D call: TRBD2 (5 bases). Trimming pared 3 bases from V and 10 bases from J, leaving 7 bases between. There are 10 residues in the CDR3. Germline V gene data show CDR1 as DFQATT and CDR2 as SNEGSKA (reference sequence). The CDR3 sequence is CSASRGEQFF. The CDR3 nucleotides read TGCAGTGCTAGTCGCGGGGAGCAGTTCTTC.